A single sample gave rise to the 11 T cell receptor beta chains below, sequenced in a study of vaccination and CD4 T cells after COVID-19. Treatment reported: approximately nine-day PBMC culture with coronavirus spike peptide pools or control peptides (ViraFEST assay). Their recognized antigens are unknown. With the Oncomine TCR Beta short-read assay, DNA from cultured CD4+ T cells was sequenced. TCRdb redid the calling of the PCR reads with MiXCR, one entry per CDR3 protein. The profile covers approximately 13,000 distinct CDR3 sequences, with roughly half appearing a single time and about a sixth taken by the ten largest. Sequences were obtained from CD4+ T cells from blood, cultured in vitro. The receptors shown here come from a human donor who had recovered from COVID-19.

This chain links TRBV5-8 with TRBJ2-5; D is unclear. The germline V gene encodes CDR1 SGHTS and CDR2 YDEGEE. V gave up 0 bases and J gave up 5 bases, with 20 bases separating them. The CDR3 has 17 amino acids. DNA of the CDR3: TGTGCCAGCAGCTTGGGCTCCGTAGTTGGTCTGGGGGAGACCCAGTACTTC. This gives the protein CASSLGSVVGLGETQYF.

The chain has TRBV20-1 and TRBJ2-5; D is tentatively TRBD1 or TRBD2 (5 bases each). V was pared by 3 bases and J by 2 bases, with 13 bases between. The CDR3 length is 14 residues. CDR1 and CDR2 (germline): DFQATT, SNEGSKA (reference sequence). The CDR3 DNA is TGCAGTGCTAGCAGGGAGTTACCTCAAGAGACCCAGTACTTC. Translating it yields CSASRELPQETQYF.

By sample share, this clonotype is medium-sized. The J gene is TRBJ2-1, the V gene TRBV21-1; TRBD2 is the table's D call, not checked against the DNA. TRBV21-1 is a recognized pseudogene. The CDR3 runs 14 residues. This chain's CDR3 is CASNRLAGVNEQFF. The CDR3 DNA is TGTGCCAGCAACCGACTAGCGGGAGTCAATGAGCAGTTCTTC.

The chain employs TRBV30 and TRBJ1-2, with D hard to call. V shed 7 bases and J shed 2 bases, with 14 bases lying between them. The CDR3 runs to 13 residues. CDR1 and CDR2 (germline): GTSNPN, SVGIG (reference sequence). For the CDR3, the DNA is TGTGCCTACCCCGTTGCAGGAAACTATGGCTACACCTTC. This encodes CAYPVAGNYGYTF.

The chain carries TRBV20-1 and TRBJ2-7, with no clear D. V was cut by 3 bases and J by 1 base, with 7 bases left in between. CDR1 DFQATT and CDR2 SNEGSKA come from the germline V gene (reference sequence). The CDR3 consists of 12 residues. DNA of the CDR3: TGCAGTGCTAGCGACGGATCCTACGAGCAGTACTTC. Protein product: CSASDGSYEQYF.

Written as DNA, the CDR3 is TGTGCCAGCAGCCAGCAACAGGGTATGGCTTTCTTT. The encoded protein is CASSQQQGMAFF. The chain couples TRBV7-9 to TRBJ1-1, with D maybe TRBD1 (6 bases). The V end lost 5 bases, the J end lost 11 bases, and 15 bases lay between the germline ends. The germline V gene encodes CDR1 SEHNR and CDR2 FQNEAQ (reference sequence). The CDR3 loop spans 12 amino acids.

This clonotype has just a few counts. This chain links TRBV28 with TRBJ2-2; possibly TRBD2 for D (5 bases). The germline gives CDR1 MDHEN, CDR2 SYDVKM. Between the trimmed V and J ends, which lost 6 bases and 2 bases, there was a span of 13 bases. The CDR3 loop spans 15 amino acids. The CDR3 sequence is CASSGMKANTGELFF. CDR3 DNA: TGTGCCAGCAGCGGGATGAAGGCAAACACCGGGGAGCTGTTTTTT.

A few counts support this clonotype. The CDR3: CASSLSGGGAGSNQPQHF. The DNA of the CDR3 is TGTGCCAGCAGTTTATCAGGTGGGGGGGCGGGCAGCAATCAGCCCCAGCATTTT. This rearrangement joins TRBV12-3 or TRBV12-4 to TRBJ1-5; perhaps TRBD1 as D (6 bases). V lost 2 bases, J lost 1 base, and 18 bases lay in between. This CDR3 has 18 amino acids.

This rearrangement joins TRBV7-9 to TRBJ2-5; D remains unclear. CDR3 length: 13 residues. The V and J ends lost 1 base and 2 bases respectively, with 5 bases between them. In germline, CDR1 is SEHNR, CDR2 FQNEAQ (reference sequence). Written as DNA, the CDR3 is TGTGCCAGCAGCTTAGTCGCTCAAGAGACCCAGTACTTC. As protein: CASSLVAQETQYF.

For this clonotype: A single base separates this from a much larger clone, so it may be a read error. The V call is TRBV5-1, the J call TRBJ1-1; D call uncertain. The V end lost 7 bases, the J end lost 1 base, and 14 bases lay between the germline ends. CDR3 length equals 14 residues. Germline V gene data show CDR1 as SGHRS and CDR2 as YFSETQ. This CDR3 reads CASCVSISNTEAFF. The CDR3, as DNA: TGCGCCAGCTGCGTCAGTATCTCGAACACTGAAGCTTTCTTT.

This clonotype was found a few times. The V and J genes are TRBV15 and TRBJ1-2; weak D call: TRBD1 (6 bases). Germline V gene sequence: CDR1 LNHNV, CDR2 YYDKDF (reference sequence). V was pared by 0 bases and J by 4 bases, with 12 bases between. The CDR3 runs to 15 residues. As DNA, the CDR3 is TGTGCCACCAGCAGAGACGCAAGGGGGGCCTATGGCTACACCTTC. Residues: CATSRDARGAYGYTF.